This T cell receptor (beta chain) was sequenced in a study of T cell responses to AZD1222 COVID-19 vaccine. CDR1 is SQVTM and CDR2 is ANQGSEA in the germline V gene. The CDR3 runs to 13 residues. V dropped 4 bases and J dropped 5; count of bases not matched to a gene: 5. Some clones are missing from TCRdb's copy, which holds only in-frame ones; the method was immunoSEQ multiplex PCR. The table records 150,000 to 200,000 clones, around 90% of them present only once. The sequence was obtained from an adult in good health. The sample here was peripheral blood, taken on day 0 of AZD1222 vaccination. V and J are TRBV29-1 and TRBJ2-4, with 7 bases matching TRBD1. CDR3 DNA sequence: TGCAGCGTTGTGACAGGGCTGCAAAACATTCAGTACTTC. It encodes CSVVTGLQNIQYF.